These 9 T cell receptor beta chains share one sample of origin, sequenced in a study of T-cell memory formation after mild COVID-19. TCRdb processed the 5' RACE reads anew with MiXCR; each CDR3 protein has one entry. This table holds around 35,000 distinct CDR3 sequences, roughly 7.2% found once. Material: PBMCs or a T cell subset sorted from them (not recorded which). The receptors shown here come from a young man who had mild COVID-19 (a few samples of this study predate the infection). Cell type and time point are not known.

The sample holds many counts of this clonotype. CDR3 residues: CASSLNWVANTGELFF. The CDR3 DNA reads TGCGCCAGCAGCTTGAATTGGGTAGCGAACACCGGGGAGCTGTTTTTT. V gene TRBV5-1 combines with J gene TRBJ2-2; no firm D call. Germline lookup yields CDR1 SGHRS and CDR2 YFSETQ. Trimming stripped 1 base from V and 0 bases from J, with 10 bases between. This CDR3 has 16 amino acids.

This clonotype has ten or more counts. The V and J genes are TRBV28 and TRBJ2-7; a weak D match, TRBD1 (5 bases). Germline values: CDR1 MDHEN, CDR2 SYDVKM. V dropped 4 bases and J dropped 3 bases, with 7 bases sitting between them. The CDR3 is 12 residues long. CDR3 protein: CASSSDSYEQYV. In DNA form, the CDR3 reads TGTGCCAGCAGTTCAGACAGCTACGAGCAGTACGTC.

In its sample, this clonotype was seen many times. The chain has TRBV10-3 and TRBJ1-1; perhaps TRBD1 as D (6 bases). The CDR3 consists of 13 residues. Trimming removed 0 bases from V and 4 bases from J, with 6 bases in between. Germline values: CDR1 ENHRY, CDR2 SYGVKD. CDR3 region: CAISESGGTEAFF. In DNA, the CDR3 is TGTGCCATCAGTGAGTCAGGGGGCACTGAAGCTTTCTTT.

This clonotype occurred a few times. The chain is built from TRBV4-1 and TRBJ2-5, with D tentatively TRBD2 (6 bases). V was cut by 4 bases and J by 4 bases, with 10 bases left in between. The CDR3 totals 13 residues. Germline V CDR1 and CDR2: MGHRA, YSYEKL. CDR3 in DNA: TGCGCCAGCAGCCGCGGGATTTTAGAGACCCAGTACTTC. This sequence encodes CASSRGILETQYF.

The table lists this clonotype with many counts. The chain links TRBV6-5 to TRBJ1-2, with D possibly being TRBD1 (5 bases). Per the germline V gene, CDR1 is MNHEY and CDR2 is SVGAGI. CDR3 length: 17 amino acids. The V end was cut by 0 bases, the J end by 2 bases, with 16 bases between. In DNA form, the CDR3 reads TGTGCCAGCAGTTACTCACGGCGACGCGGGGGAAACTATGGCTACACCTTC. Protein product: CASSYSRRRGGNYGYTF.

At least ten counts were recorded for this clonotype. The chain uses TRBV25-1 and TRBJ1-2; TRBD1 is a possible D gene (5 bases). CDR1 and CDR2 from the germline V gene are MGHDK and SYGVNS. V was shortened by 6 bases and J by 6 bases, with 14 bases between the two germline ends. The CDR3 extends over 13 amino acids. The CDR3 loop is CASSMRGANGYTF. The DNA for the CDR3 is TGTGCCAGCAGCATGAGGGGCGCAAATGGCTACACCTTC.

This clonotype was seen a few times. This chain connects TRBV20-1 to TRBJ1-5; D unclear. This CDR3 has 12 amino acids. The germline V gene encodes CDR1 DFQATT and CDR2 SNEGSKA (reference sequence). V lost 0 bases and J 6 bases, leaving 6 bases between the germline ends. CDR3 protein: CSAREYGQPQHF. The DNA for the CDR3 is TGCAGTGCTAGAGAATATGGTCAGCCCCAGCATTTT.

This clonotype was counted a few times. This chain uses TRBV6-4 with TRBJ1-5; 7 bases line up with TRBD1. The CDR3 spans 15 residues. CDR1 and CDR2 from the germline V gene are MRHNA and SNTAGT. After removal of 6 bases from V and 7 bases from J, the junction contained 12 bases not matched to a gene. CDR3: CASSPSGAGGQPQHF. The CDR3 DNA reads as TGTGCCAGCAGCCCCTCAGGGGCAGGGGGGCAGCCCCAGCATTTT.

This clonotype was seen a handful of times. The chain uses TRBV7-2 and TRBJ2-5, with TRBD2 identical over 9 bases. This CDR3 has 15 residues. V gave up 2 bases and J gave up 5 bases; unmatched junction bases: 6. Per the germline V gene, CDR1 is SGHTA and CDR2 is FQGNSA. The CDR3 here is CASSLLAGGRETQYF. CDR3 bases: TGTGCCAGCAGCTTATTGGCGGGGGGGCGGGAGACCCAGTACTTC.